This is a list of T cell receptor beta chains from one sample in a study of blood T cell repertoires in COVID-19. The assay was immunoSEQ multiplex PCR, and TCRdb's table has in-frame clones only and misses some. The table has 70,000 or so clones, 70% to 90% seen once; the top ten hold just under 2%. Sequenced: peripheral blood. The origin of the receptors is a man aged 25-45 years with acute or convalescent COVID-19. Both conserved end residues are part of each CDR3. A D gene is named only where the DNA matches it firmly. A row's size may be missing; if present it is once, few, many or a size class.

TRBV9,-,TRBJ1-1,-,CASSVGTGSTEAFF,TGTGCCAGCAGCGTAGGTACAGGGAGCACTGAAGCTTTCTTT
TRBV9,TRBD2,TRBJ2-1,-,CASSPPGAGGYGEQFF,TGTGCCAGCAGCCCTCCCGGAGCGGGAGGCTATGGTGAGCAGTTCTTC
TRBV6-2/TRBV6-3,TRBD1,TRBJ2-5,-,CASSRSPQLTGELETQYF,TGTGCCAGCAGCCGATCCCCCCAGCTGACAGGGGAATTGGAGACCCAGTACTTC
TRBV24-1,TRBD1,TRBJ1-5,-,CATSDSSGQGSRQPQHF,TGTGCCACCAGTGACTCATCGGGACAGGGCTCTCGTCAGCCCCAGCATTTT
TRBV29-1,TRBD1,TRBJ2-1,-,CSAGQGVGNEQFF,TGCAGCGCAGGACAGGGGGTTGGCAATGAGCAGTTCTTC
TRBV5-1,TRBD1,TRBJ2-5,few,CASSLDREETQYF,TGCGCCAGCAGCCTGGACAGGGAAGAGACCCAGTACTTC
TRBV6-6,-,TRBJ1-2,-,CASSPGPRTGGYTF,TGTGCCAGCAGTCCCGGGCCTCGAACGGGGGGCTACACCTTC
TRBV5-6,TRBD2,TRBJ2-1,-,CASSHLGTSGYNEQFF,TGTGCCAGCAGCCACCTCGGGACTAGCGGGTACAATGAGCAGTTCTTC
TRBV18,-,TRBJ2-1,-,CASSPTLLRRSYNEQFF,TGTGCCAGCTCGCCAACCCTGCTGCGGCGCTCCTACAATGAGCAGTTCTTC
TRBV3-1/TRBV3-2,-,TRBJ1-2,-,CASSPRTVGVDGYTF,TGTGCCAGCAGCCCGCGGACAGTAGGGGTAGATGGCTACACCTTC
TRBV7-2,-,TRBJ1-2,once,CASSLNGGAGLYGYTF,TGTGCCAGCAGCTTGAATGGGGGCGCAGGGCTCTATGGCTACACCTTC
TRBV5-5,TRBD1,TRBJ2-3,-,CASSLRQGDTQYF,TGTGCCAGCAGCTTAAGACAGGGGGATACGCAGTATTTT
TRBV10-3,-,TRBJ2-3,-,CATRGTQRPDTQYF,TGTGCCACCAGGGGCACCCAAAGACCAGATACGCAGTATTTT
TRBV7-3,-,TRBJ2-1,few,CASSFLESEQFF,TGTGCCAGCAGCTTCTTAGAAAGTGAGCAGTTCTTC
TRBV9,-,TRBJ1-1,once,CASSPRQSPEAFF,TGTGCCAGCAGCCCTCGACAGTCCCCTGAAGCTTTCTTT
TRBV19,-,TRBJ1-5,-,CASSIRWQTNQPQHF,TGTGCCAGTAGTATTAGGTGGCAGACAAATCAGCCCCAGCATTTT
TRBV27,TRBD1,TRBJ1-6,-,CASSLRVGQGEELASPLHF,TGTGCCAGCAGTTTAAGGGTTGGACAGGGAGAGGAGTTAGCTTCACCCCTCCACTTT
TRBV6-5,-,TRBJ1-3,-,CASSYAGFSGNTIYF,TGTGCCAGCAGTTACGCAGGGTTCTCTGGAAACACCATATATTTT
TRBV9,-,TRBJ2-2,-,CASRSDWNTGELFF,TGTGCCAGCAGATCAGACTGGAACACCGGGGAGCTGTTTTTT
TRBV27,-,TRBJ2-1,-,CASSLSFGGYNEQFF,TGTGCCAGCAGTTTATCGTTCGGCGGATACAATGAGCAGTTCTTC
TRBV6-5,TRBD1,TRBJ1-1,-,CASRTDRGGTEAFF,TGTGCCAGCAGGACGGACAGGGGAGGCACTGAAGCTTTCTTT
TRBV27,-,TRBJ2-1,once,CASSSRGVNEQFF,TGTGCCAGCAGTTCCAGGGGTGTTAATGAGCAGTTCTTC
TRBV18,TRBD1,TRBJ1-1,-,CASSPGGPDTEAFF,TGTGCCAGCTCTCCAGGGGGCCCGGACACTGAAGCTTTCTTT
TRBV18,-,TRBJ1-5,-,CASSPTVGGQQPQHF,TGTGCCAGCTCCCCCACGGTGGGGGGGCAACAGCCCCAGCATTTT
TRBV5-1,-,TRBJ2-3,-,CASSLGADTQYF,TGCGCCAGCAGCTTGGGCGCAGATACGCAGTATTTT
TRBV7-9,TRBD2,TRBJ2-3,-,CASSFRLAGRTDTQYF,TGTGCCAGCAGCTTCCGACTAGCGGGACGCACAGATACGCAGTATTTT
TRBV9,-,TRBJ2-1,-,CASSRGTYNEQFF,TGTGCCAGCAGCAGGGGAACCTACAATGAGCAGTTCTTC
TRBV2,-,TRBJ1-2,-,CASSERGTSYGYTF,TGTGCCAGCAGTGAAAGGGGGACATCCTATGGCTACACCTTC
TRBV5-1,TRBD1,TRBJ2-2,-,CASKTGTNTGELFF,TGCGCCAGCAAGACAGGGACGAACACCGGGGAGCTGTTTTTT
TRBV18,TRBD1,TRBJ1-4,once,CASSPGQQEKLFF,TGTGCCAGCTCCCCGGGACAGCAGGAAAAACTGTTTTTT
TRBV5-4,TRBD1,TRBJ2-5,-,CASSSGQGVYQETQYF,TGTGCCAGCAGCTCAGGACAGGGGGTCTATCAAGAGACCCAGTACTTC
TRBV2,-,TRBJ2-2,-,CASSGLVAKNTGELFF,TGTGCCAGCAGTGGGCTGGTAGCAAAGAACACCGGGGAGCTGTTTTTT
TRBV2,-,TRBJ1-2,-,CASSEARSFYGYTF,TGTGCCAGCAGTGAGGCCAGGTCCTTCTATGGCTACACCTTC
TRBV5-4,-,TRBJ2-2,-,CASSREIESGELFF,TGTGCCAGCAGCCGGGAAATAGAATCCGGGGAGCTGTTTTTT
TRBV25-1,-,TRBJ1-5,few,CASSVSGAVQPQHF,TGTGCCAGCAGTGTTTCTGGGGCCGTTCAGCCCCAGCATTTT
TRBV9,-,TRBJ1-2,-,CASSPLPGIEAGYTF,TGTGCCAGCAGCCCCCTCCCCGGGATTGAGGCTGGCTACACCTTC
TRBV6-5,-,TRBJ1-6,once,CASSTGSRGNSPLHF,TGTGCCAGCAGTACCGGATCCAGGGGCAATTCACCCCTCCACTTT
TRBV5-1,-,TRBJ1-3,-,CASSSAGGSGNTIYF,TGCGCCAGCAGCTCGGCAGGAGGCTCTGGAAACACCATATATTTT
TRBV6-2/TRBV6-3,TRBD1,TRBJ2-3,-,CASSQGQGVDTQYF,TGTGCCAGCAGCCAGGGACAGGGGGTCGATACGCAGTATTTT
TRBV6-5,TRBD1,TRBJ2-1,-,CASRAGQGNYNEQFF,TGTGCCAGCAGGGCGGGACAGGGGAACTACAATGAGCAGTTCTTC
TRBV30,TRBD1,TRBJ1-2,-,CAWSPPPGQLNYGYTF,TGTGCCTGGAGTCCCCCCCCGGGACAGCTTAACTATGGCTACACCTTC
TRBV6-6,-,TRBJ1-1,-,CASSYSPMNTEAFF,TGTGCCAGCAGTTACTCCCCCATGAACACTGAAGCTTTCTTT
TRBV5-5,TRBD1,TRBJ2-2,-,CASSDRGRGDTGELFF,TGTGCCAGCAGCGACAGGGGGCGCGGCGACACCGGGGAGCTGTTTTTT
TRBV27,-,TRBJ2-6,-,CASSLNTGANVLTF,TGTGCCAGCAGTTTAAACACTGGGGCCAACGTCCTGACTTTC
TRBV30,-,TRBJ1-2,-,CAWSVSWGSNYGYTF,TGTGCCTGGAGTGTAAGTTGGGGCTCTAACTATGGCTACACCTTC